A single sample gave rise to the 6 T cell receptor beta chains below, sequenced in a study of blood T cell repertoires in COVID-19. Here immunoSEQ multiplex PCR was the method, and the copy in TCRdb shows in-frame clones only, minus some. The top ten clones hold over 10% of a sample with about 80,000 clones, roughly four fifths of them seen once. Specimen: peripheral blood. Receptor source: a human donor in a cohort sampled during active COVID-19.

This clone was detected only once. The V gene is TRBV19, the J gene TRBJ1-1; tentative D call: TRBD1 (6 bases). Germline-derived CDR1 and CDR2 are LNHDA and SQIVND (reference sequence). This CDR3 has 13 amino acids. Trimming pared 4 bases from V and 3 bases from J, leaving 9 bases between. The CDR3 region is CASSRYRDTEAFF. The CDR3 bases are TGTGCCAGTAGTAGATACAGGGACACTGAAGCTTTCTTT.

The V call is TRBV6-5, the J call TRBJ2-6, with 7 bases matching TRBD2. V shed 4 bases and J 2 bases; nucleotides not matched to a gene: 2. Germline loops: CDR1 MNHEY, CDR2 SVGAGI. The CDR3 has 15 residues. This CDR3 is CASSWTSPGANVLTF. CDR3 DNA: TGTGCCAGCAGTTGGACTAGTCCTGGGGCCAACGTCCTGACTTTC.

The rearrangement joins TRBV12-3 or TRBV12-4 to TRBJ1-4; possible D gene TRBD1, 6 bases. With 6 bases removed from V and 8 bases from J, the gap between germline ends came to 13 bases. The CDR3 is 13 amino acids. The chain's CDR3 is CASRPGGTEKLFF. The CDR3, as DNA: TGTGCCAGCAGACCGGGGGGCACGGAAAAACTGTTTTTT.

This clone was observed once. This chain links TRBV9 with TRBJ1-3, with 10 bases that match TRBD1. Germline trimming cut 5 bases from V and 2 bases from J; bases unmatched to any gene: 13. Germline V lookup: CDR1 SGDLS, CDR2 YYNGEE. This CDR3 is 18 amino acids long. The DNA of the CDR3 is TGTGCCAGCAGTCGCCGGGACAGGGGAACAACGACTGGAAACACCATATATTTT. It is translated as CASSRRDRGTTTGNTIYF.

The chain joins TRBV11-2 to TRBJ2-7; 8 bases map to TRBD1. The ends lost 4 bases at V and 5 bases at J; junction bases unmatched: 10. Germline V gene sequence: CDR1 SGHAT, CDR2 FQNNGV. The CDR3 loop spans 15 amino acids. CDR3 region: CASSSPRTGFDEQYF. CDR3 bases: TGTGCCAGCAGCTCCCCTAGGACAGGGTTCGACGAGCAGTACTTC.

A single count supports this clone. The V gene is TRBV19, the J gene TRBJ2-7; 12 nucleotides agree with TRBD2. The CDR3 length is 15 residues. CDR1 and CDR2 from the germline V gene are LNHDA and SQIVND (reference sequence). V dropped 4 bases and J dropped 2; count of bases not matched to a gene: 3. CDR3 in amino acids: CASSTLAGGTYEQYF. CDR3 nucleotide sequence: TGTGCCAGTAGTACGCTAGCGGGGGGGACCTACGAGCAGTACTTC.